Listed here are 23 T cell receptor beta chains from one sample, sequenced in a study of cytotoxic CD8 clonotypes in ibrutinib-treated CLL. Profiling relied on immunoSEQ multiplex PCR, and the TCRdb table lists in-frame clones only, not all of them. This sample carries over 250,000 clones, approximately 76% of them seen once, and the ten largest clones take about 5.7%. Sequencing was performed on PBMCs, taken at disease progression, from a patient treated with ibrutinib. The receptors originated from a human donor with chronic lymphocytic leukemia.

The count of this clone is one. The chain uses TRBV5-6 and TRBJ2-4; D might be TRBD1 or TRBD2, each matching 5 bases. This CDR3 has 15 amino acids. Germline loops: CDR1 SGHDT, CDR2 YYEEEE. With 1 base removed from V and 7 bases from J, the gap between germline ends came to 15 bases. The CDR3 DNA is TGTGCCAGCAGCTTGTATGGGGCCGAGGGGAACATTCAGTACTTC. Its protein is CASSLYGAEGNIQYF.

The chain carries TRBV5-6 and TRBJ2-7; D tentatively reads TRBD1 or TRBD2 (6 bases each). CDR3 size: 14 residues. Germline lookup yields CDR1 SGHDT and CDR2 YYEEEE. The V end was cut by 4 bases, the J end by 4 bases, with 15 bases between. CDR3 nucleotide sequence: TGTGCCAGCAGCCCTATGCAGGGGAGGTACGAGCAGTACTTC. This encodes CASSPMQGRYEQYF.

The rearrangement links TRBV27 to TRBJ2-7; 10 nucleotides line up with TRBD2. The V segment lost 5 bases and the J segment 4 bases; nucleotides outside the gene matches: 8. The CDR3 sequence is 15 residues long. Germline CDR1 and CDR2: MNHEY and SMNVEV (reference sequence). The CDR3 coding sequence is TGTGCCAGCAGTCCAACCCCTAGCGGGAGTTACGAGCAGTACTTC. It yields the protein CASSPTPSGSYEQYF.

This clone was detected once. This chain links TRBV4-1 with TRBJ2-2; D might be TRBD1 (5 bases). V was cut by 2 bases and J by 0 bases, with 7 bases left in between. Per germline, CDR1 MGHRA and CDR2 YSYEKL. This CDR3 has 15 amino acids. Here the CDR3 DNA reads TGCGCCAGCAGCCAATTAGGGGCGAACACCGGGGAGCTGTTTTTT. This translates into CASSQLGANTGELFF.

The CDR3 reads CASSQVGLAGNTGELFF. Here the CDR3 DNA reads TGCGCCAGCAGCCAGGTCGGACTAGCGGGGAACACCGGGGAGCTGTTTTTT. The rearrangement joins TRBV4-1 to TRBJ2-2; 11 bases are a match to TRBD2. The germline CDR1 and CDR2 sequences are MGHRA and YSYEKL. CDR3 length equals 17 residues. V gave up 3 bases and J gave up 1 base; unmatched junction bases: 4.

This clone was recorded only once. The same CDR3 can be traced to other DNA sequences in this sample. The V call is TRBV19, the J call TRBJ2-7, with 11 bases identical to TRBD1. J gave up 3 bases and V 6 bases, and 4 bases lay outside the gene matches. The length of the CDR3 is 14 residues. The V gene's germline CDR1 is LNHDA and CDR2 SQIVND (reference sequence). The DNA for the CDR3 is TGTGCCAGTAGCCCCGGGACAGGGGGCTACGAGCAGTACTTC. Translation gives CASSPGTGGYEQYF.

The rearrangement joins TRBV11-2 to TRBJ1-6, with 8 bases identical to TRBD1. The V gene's germline CDR1 is SGHAT and CDR2 FQNNGV. This CDR3 is 17 amino acids long. V lost 5 bases, J lost 6 bases, and 12 bases stayed unmatched. The CDR3 region is CASSRRGQGAVNSPLHF. The CDR3 DNA reads as TGTGCCAGCAGCCGGCGGGGGCAGGGGGCAGTTAATTCACCCCTCCACTTT.

A few counts support this clone. The rearrangement joins TRBV7-2 to TRBJ2-7; D is undetermined. The germline gives CDR1 SGHTA, CDR2 FQGNSA. The CDR3 is made up of 14 amino acids. V lost 5 bases and J lost 0, with 11 bases in between. The DNA for the CDR3 is TGTGCCAGCAGCGTTGACATATCCTCCTACGAGCAGTACTTC. Its protein product is CASSVDISSYEQYF.

The chain combines TRBV28 with TRBJ1-1, with 7 bases matching TRBD1. Germline CDR1 reads MDHEN; CDR2 reads SYDVKM. The CDR3 sequence is 15 residues long. Trimming took 4 bases from V and 7 from J; bases not matched to a gene: 12. DNA for the CDR3: TGTGCCAGCAGTTCCCAGGGGGGACGGCCAGATGAAGCTTTCTTT. It is translated as CASSSQGGRPDEAFF.

This clone is a singleton in its sample. CDR3 protein: CASSLVSGMDTQYF. CDR3 DNA sequence: TGTGCCAGCAGCTTAGTATCGGGGATGGATACGCAGTATTTT. This chain links TRBV7-3 with TRBJ2-3; D possibly corresponds to TRBD2 (5 bases). The germline gives CDR1 SGHTA, CDR2 FQGTGA. Trimming removed 2 bases at V and 6 bases at J, with 12 bases between. The CDR3 spans 14 residues.

The J gene is TRBJ2-2, the V gene TRBV6-5; 7 positions agree with TRBD1. CDR1 is MNHEY and CDR2 is SVGAGI in the germline V gene. V lost 10 bases and J lost 4; bases outside the gene matches: 6. CDR3 length: 13 residues. Written as DNA, the CDR3 is TGTGCCACCTCCGACAGGGTCACCGGGGAGCTGTTTTTT. This codes for CATSDRVTGELFF.

The chain recombines TRBV25-1 with TRBJ1-2; D remains ambiguous. The length of the CDR3 is 16 residues. V dropped 0 bases and J dropped 0 bases, with 11 bases sitting between them. Germline V gene data show CDR1 as MGHDK and CDR2 as SYGVNS. The CDR3 DNA reads as TGTGCCAGCAGTGAATATGACACTCTGGCTAACTATGGCTACACCTTC. This translates into CASSEYDTLANYGYTF.

CDR3 DNA sequence: TGTGCCAGCAGCTTCCTCCGGGCAGGGACTGGCTACACCTTC. This gives the protein CASSFLRAGTGYTF. The rearrangement links TRBV5-6 to TRBJ1-2; perhaps TRBD1 as D (5 bases). The CDR3 has 14 residues. The V end lost 2 bases, the J end lost 7 bases, and 15 bases lay between the germline ends. Germline V gene sequence: CDR1 SGHDT, CDR2 YYEEEE. The full variable domain, in which reference TRBV5-6 and TRBJ1-2 provide the parts outside the CDR3, is DAGVTQSPTHLIKTRGQQVTLRCSPKSGHDTVSWYQQALGQGPQFIFQYYEEEERQRGNFPDRFSGHQFPNYSSELNVNALLLGDSALYLCASSFLRAGTGYTFGSGTRLTVV.

On this clone: Within the sample, other DNA sequences also encode this same CDR3. The chain carries TRBV18 and TRBJ2-3; 9 bases are shared with TRBD1. Germline V gene sequence: CDR1 KGHSH, CDR2 LQKENI. V lost 2 bases and J lost 0; bases outside the gene matches: 0. The CDR3 consists of 15 residues. The CDR3 loop is CASSPGQGSTDTQYF. The DNA of the CDR3 is TGTGCCAGCTCACCAGGACAGGGGAGCACAGATACGCAGTATTTT.

The chain links TRBV28 to TRBJ2-3; D is tentatively TRBD1 or TRBD2 (6 bases each). Germline V gene lookup returns CDR1 MDHEN and CDR2 SYDVKM. CDR3 length: 15 residues. V dropped 6 bases and J dropped 6 bases, with 19 bases sitting between them. The CDR3 region is CASSPPDRSGDTQYF. CDR3 in DNA: TGTGCCAGCAGCCCTCCCGACAGGAGCGGGGATACGCAGTATTTT.

The rearrangement joins TRBV7-8 to TRBJ1-5; D not resolved. This CDR3 is built from 13 residues. Germline V CDR1 and CDR2: SGHVS, FQNEAQ. The germline V and J ends were trimmed by 3 bases and 1 base, with 4 bases remaining between them. The CDR3 nucleotides read TGTGCCAGCAGCTTGGCGAGCAATCAGCCCCAGCATTTT. It specifies CASSLASNQPQHF.

V gene TRBV19 combines with J gene TRBJ2-1, with 8 nucleotides matching TRBD1. The CDR3 has 12 amino acids. The junction had 1 base not matched to a gene; V was cut back by 6 bases and J by 6 bases. CDR1 is LNHDA and CDR2 is SQIVND in the germline V gene (reference sequence). For the CDR3, the DNA is TGTGCCAGTAGAGGACAGGGCAATGAGCAGTTCTTC. Residues: CASRGQGNEQFF. The whole variable domain, filled in from reference TRBV19 and TRBJ2-1, reads DGGITQSPKYLFRKEGQNVTLSCEQNLNHDAMYWYRQDPGQGLRLIYYSQIVNDFQKGDIAEGYSVSREKKESFPLTVTSAQKNPTAFYLCASRGQGNEQFFGPGTRLTVL.

In DNA form, the CDR3 reads TGTGCCAGCAGTTTAGGGGGGCAACTATATGGCTACACCTTC. Amino acids: CASSLGGQLYGYTF. The chain joins TRBV28 to TRBJ1-2; D is perhaps TRBD1 (6 bases). The CDR3 runs 14 residues. The V end lost 2 bases, the J end lost 5 bases, and 12 bases lay between the germline ends. Germline assignment: CDR1 MDHEN and CDR2 SYDVKM.

CDR3 loop: CASSTRDRVYEQYF. DNA of the CDR3: TGTGCCAGCAGTACCCGGGACAGGGTTTACGAGCAGTACTTC. The V call is TRBV27, the J call TRBJ2-7; 9 nucleotides agree with TRBD1. V shed 5 bases and J 4 bases; nucleotides not matched to a gene: 6. Germline values: CDR1 MNHEY, CDR2 SMNVEV (reference sequence). The CDR3 runs 14 residues.

This sequence joins TRBV5-1 and TRBJ2-7, with a possible D match to TRBD1 (7 bases). V was cut by 2 bases and J by 6 bases, with 24 bases left in between. CDR1 and CDR2 from the germline V gene are SGHRS and YFSETQ. The CDR3 has 17 residues. This CDR3 is CASSFSSPRGDVGEQYF. The CDR3 nucleotides are TGCGCCAGCAGCTTCTCCTCCCCCAGGGGGGATGTAGGCGAGCAGTACTTC.

The chain recombines TRBV6-5 with TRBJ2-1; the D gene is possibly TRBD1 (6 bases). Between the trimmed V and J ends, which lost 8 bases and 6 bases, there was a span of 8 bases. CDR1 MNHEY and CDR2 SVGAGI come from the germline V gene. CDR3 size: 11 residues. The CDR3 DNA reads TGTGCCAGCGGACAGTTCAATGAGCAGTTCTTC. This gives the protein CASGQFNEQFF.

This chain links TRBV11-2 with TRBJ2-5; TRBD1 matches at 7 bases. Germline V CDR1 and CDR2: SGHAT, FQNNGV. The CDR3 covers 14 residues. The V segment lost 1 base and the J segment 4 bases; nucleotides outside the gene matches: 3. Here the CDR3 reads CASSLAAGGETQYF. In nucleotides, the CDR3 is TGTGCCAGCAGCTTAGCGGCAGGGGGAGAGACCCAGTACTTC.

This chain uses TRBV4-1 with TRBJ1-1; D call uncertain. CDR1 is MGHRA, CDR2 YSYEKL, per germline. CDR3 length: 13 residues. The V end was cut by 0 bases, the J end by 5 bases, with 7 bases between. The CDR3 region is CASSQDRWTEAFF. CDR3 DNA sequence: TGCGCCAGCAGCCAAGATCGGTGGACTGAAGCTTTCTTT.